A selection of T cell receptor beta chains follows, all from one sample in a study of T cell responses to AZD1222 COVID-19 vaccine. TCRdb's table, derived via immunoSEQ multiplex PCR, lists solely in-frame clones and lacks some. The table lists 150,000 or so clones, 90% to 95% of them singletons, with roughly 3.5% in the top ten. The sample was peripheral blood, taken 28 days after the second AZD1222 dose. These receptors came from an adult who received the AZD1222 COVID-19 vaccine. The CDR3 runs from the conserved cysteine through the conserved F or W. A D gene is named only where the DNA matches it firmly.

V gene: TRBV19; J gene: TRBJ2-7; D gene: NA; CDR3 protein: CASSDLSRDEQYF; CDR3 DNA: TGTGCCAGTAGTGACCTCTCAAGGGACGAGCAGTACTTC
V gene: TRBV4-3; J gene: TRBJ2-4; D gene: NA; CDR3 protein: CASSQNSWRHSQGNIQYF; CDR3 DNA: TGCGCCAGCAGCCAGAACTCTTGGAGGCACTCCCAGGGGAACATTCAGTACTTC
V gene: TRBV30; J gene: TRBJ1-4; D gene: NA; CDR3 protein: CAWSVQRSNEKLFF; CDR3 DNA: TGTGCCTGGAGTGTACAACGGTCTAATGAAAAACTGTTTTTT
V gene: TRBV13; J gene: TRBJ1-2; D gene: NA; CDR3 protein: CASSLGLANGYTF; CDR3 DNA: TGTGCCAGCAGCTTGGGGTTGGCGAATGGCTACACCTTC
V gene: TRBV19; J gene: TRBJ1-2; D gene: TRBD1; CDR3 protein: CASQDRGTFNYGYTF; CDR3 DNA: TGTGCCAGCCAGGACAGGGGAACATTCAACTATGGCTACACCTTC
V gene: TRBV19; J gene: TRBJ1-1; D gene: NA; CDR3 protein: CASSISASGDTEAFF; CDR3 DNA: TGTGCCAGTAGTATTTCCGCTAGCGGGGACACTGAAGCTTTCTTT
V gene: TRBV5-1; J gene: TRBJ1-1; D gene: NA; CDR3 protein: CASSTQQRMNTEAFF; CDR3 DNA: TGCGCCAGCAGCACACAACAGAGGATGAACACTGAAGCTTTCTTT
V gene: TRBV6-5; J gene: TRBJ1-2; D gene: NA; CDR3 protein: CASSYDPLGYGYTF; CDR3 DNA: TGTGCCAGCAGTTACGACCCATTAGGCTATGGCTACACCTTC
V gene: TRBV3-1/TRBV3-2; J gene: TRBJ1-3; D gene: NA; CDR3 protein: CASSRRRLRHRDANTIYF; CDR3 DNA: TGTGCCAGCAGCCGACGTCGACTTAGACACAGGGATGCAAACACCATATATTTT
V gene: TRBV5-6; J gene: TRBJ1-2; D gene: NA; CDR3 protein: CASSLAGLPSNYGYTF; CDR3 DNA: TGTGCCAGCAGCTTGGCGGGACTTCCCTCTAACTATGGCTACACCTTC
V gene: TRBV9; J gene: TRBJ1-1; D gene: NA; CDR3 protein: CASSTQTGENTEAFF; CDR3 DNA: TGTGCCAGCAGCACTCAGACAGGAGAGAACACTGAAGCTTTCTTT
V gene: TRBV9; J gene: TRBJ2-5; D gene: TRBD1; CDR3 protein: CASSGRWGQGQETQYF; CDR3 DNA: TGTGCCAGCAGCGGTCGTTGGGGACAGGGGCAAGAGACCCAGTACTTC
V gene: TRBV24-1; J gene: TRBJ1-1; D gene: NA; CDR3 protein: CATEGQNTEAFF; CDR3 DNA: TGTGCCACTGAGGGACAGAACACTGAAGCTTTCTTT
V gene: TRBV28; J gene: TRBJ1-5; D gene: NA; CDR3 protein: CASSLGHQGSNQPQHF; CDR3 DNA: TGTGCCAGCAGTTTGGGCCACCAGGGTAGCAATCAGCCCCAGCATTTT
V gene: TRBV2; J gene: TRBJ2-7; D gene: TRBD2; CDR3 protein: CASSESSGGPYEQYF; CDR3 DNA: TGTGCCAGCAGTGAATCTAGCGGGGGTCCCTACGAGCAGTACTTC
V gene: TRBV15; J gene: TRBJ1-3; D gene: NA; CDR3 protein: CATSTDLGNTIYF; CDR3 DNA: TGTGCCACCAGCACCGACCTAGGAAACACCATATATTTT
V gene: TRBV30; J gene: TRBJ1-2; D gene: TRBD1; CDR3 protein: CAWGRGGLLDGYTF; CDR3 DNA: TGTGCCTGGGGGAGAGGGGGCCTTCTGGATGGCTACACCTTC
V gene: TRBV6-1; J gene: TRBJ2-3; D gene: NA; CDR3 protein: CASSERTTGSGDTQYF; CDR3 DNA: TGTGCCAGCAGTGAACGAACTACAGGGTCTGGGGATACGCAGTATTTT
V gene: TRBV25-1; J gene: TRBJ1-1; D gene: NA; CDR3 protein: CASSEGRGNTEAFF; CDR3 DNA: TGTGCCAGCAGTGAAGGGCGGGGGAACACTGAAGCTTTCTTT
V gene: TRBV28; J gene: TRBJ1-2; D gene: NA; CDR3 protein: CASSFSEAGYTF; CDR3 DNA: TGTGCCAGCAGTTTTTCTGAGGCTGGCTACACCTTC
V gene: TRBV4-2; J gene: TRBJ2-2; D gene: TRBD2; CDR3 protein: CASSQGSGGGELFF; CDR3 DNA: TGTGCCAGCAGCCAAGGTAGCGGGGGAGGGGAGCTGTTTTTT
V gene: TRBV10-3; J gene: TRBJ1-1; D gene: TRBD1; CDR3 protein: CAISEGQGRGTEAFF; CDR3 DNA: TGTGCCATCAGTGAGGGACAGGGAAGGGGCACTGAAGCTTTCTTT
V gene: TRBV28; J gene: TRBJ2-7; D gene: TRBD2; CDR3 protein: CASSLSIAGAYEQYF; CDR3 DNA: TGTGCCAGCAGTTTATCGATAGCGGGGGCCTACGAGCAGTACTTC
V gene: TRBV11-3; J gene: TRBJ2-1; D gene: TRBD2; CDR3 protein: CASSLGGGLAGGNEQFF; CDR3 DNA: TGTGCCAGCAGCTTAGGCGGTGGGCTAGCGGGAGGCAATGAGCAGTTCTTC
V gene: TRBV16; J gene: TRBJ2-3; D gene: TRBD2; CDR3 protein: CASSQGLAVGTDTQYF; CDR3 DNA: TGTGCCAGCAGCCAGGGACTAGCGGTCGGGACAGATACGCAGTATTTT
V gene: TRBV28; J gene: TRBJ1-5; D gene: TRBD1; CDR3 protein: CASSLLQGANSNQPQHF; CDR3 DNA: TGTGCCAGCAGTTTATTGCAGGGGGCCAATAGCAATCAGCCCCAGCATTTT
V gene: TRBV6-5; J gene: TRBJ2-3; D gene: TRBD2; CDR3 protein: CASTPQAGGSDTQYF; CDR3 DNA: TGTGCCAGCACACCCCAAGCGGGAGGATCAGATACGCAGTATTTT
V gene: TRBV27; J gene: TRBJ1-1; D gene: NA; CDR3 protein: CASSFFGGGGTEAFF; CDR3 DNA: TGTGCCAGCAGTTTCTTTGGGGGAGGAGGCACTGAAGCTTTCTTT
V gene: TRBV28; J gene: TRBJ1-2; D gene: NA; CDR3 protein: CASTPPQANYGYTF; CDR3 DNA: TGTGCCAGCACCCCTCCGCAAGCTAACTATGGCTACACCTTC
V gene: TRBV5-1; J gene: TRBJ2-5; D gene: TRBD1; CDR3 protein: CASSLQPQGAETQYF; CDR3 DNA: TGCGCCAGCAGCTTGCAACCCCAGGGGGCAGAGACCCAGTACTTC
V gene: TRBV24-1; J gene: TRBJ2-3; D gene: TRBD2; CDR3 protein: CATSDLRGGSTDTQYF; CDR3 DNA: TGTGCCACCAGTGATTTGCGGGGGGGTAGCACAGATACGCAGTATTTT
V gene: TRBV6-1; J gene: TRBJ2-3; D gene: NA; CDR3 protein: CASSEGFRPDTQYF; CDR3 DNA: TGTGCCAGCAGTGAGGGATTTCGCCCCGATACGCAGTATTTT
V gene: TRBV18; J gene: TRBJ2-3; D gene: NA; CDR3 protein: CASAGERALHTDTQYF; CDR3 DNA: TGTGCCAGCGCGGGCGAGCGGGCCTTGCACACAGATACGCAGTATTTT
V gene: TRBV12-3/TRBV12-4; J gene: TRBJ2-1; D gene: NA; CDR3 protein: CASSPEAWEQFF; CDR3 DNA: TGTGCCAGCAGTCCGGAGGCGTGGGAGCAGTTCTTC
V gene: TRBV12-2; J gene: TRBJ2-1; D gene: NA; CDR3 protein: CASRLGSDGVSNEQFF; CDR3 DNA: TGTGCAAGTCGCTTAGGGTCGGATGGGGTCAGCAATGAGCAGTTCTTC
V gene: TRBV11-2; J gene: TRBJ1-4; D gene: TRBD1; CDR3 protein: CASSSLTGPKLFF; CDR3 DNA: TGTGCCAGCAGCTCGCTGACAGGGCCCAAACTGTTTTTT
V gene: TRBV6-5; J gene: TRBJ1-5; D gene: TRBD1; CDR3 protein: CASSPGTVEPQHF; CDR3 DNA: TGTGCCAGCAGTCCCGGGACAGTCGAGCCCCAGCATTTT
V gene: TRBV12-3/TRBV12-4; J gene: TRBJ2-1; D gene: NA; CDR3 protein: CASSLHKSNFF; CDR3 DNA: TGTGCCAGCAGTTTACATAAAAGCAACTTCTTC
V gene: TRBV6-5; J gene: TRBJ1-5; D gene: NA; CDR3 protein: CASSPNMQPQHF; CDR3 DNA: TGTGCCAGCAGTCCAAACATGCAGCCCCAGCATTTT
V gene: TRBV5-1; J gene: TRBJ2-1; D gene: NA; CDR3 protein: CASSLDGSGSYNEQFF; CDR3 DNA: TGCGCCAGCAGCTTGGATGGTAGCGGTTCTTACAATGAGCAGTTCTTC
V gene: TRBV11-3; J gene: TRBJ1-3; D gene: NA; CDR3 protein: CASSLFTGSGNTIYF; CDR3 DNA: TGTGCCAGCAGCTTATTTACGGGGTCTGGAAACACCATATATTTT
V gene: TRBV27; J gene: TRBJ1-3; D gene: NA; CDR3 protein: CARFSGNTIYF; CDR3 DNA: TGTGCCAGGTTCTCTGGAAACACCATATATTTT